This T cell receptor (beta chain) was captured by sequencing in a study of vaccination and CD4 T cells after COVID-19. The V segment lost 6 bases and the J segment 2 bases; nucleotides outside the gene matches: 4. Germline lookup yields CDR1 SNHLY and CDR2 FYNNEI. The length of the CDR3 is 15 residues. The Oncomine TCR Beta short-read assay was applied to DNA of cultured CD4+ T cells. One entry per CDR3 protein, called by TCRdb with MiXCR from the PCR reads. The top ten hold around 9.5% of the sample, which has under 20,000 distinct CDR3 sequences, over 40% seen once. Stated treatment: roughly ten-day PBMC culture with coronavirus spike peptide pools or control peptides (ViraFEST assay). A word on this clonotype: Its specificity is unknown.

Sequencing input: CD4+ T cells from blood, cultured in vitro. The sequence was obtained from a human donor who had recovered from COVID-19. This rearrangement joins TRBV2 to TRBJ2-2, with TRBD1 matching 9 bases. DNA for the CDR3: TGTGCCAGCAGAGGGACAGGGTCTAACACCGGGGAGCTGTTTTTT. Protein product: CASRGTGSNTGELFF.